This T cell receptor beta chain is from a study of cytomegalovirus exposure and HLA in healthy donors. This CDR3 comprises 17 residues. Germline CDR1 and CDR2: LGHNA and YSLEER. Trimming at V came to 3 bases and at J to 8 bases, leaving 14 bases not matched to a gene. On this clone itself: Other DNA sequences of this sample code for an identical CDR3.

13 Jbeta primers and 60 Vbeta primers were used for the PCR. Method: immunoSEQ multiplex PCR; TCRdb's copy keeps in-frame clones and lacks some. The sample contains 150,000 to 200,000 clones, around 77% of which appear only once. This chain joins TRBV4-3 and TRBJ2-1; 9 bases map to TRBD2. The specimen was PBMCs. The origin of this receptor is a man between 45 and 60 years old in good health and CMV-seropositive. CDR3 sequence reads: CASSHSKASGGMDEQFF. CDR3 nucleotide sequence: TGCGCCAGCAGCCATTCCAAGGCGAGCGGGGGGATGGATGAGCAGTTCTTC.